This passage covers 24 T cell receptor beta chains from one sample sequenced in a study of PD-1 blockade in classical Hodgkin lymphoma. Assay used: immunoSEQ multiplex PCR; TCRdb lists only in-frame clones, some missing. The table lists around 39,000 clones, over 65% of them singletons. Every patient relapsed after autologous stem cell transplantation, and brentuximab vedotin exposure varied. This specimen consisted of peripheral blood mononuclear cells (PBMCs), obtained before the second cycle of nivolumab. The origin of the receptors is a human donor with classical Hodgkin lymphoma.

The chain uses TRBV5-1 and TRBJ2-7, with D possibly matching TRBD1 (6 bases). The CDR3 is made up of 12 amino acids. Germline V gene lookup returns CDR1 SGHRS and CDR2 YFSETQ. V gave up 4 bases and J gave up 7 bases, with 12 bases separating them. The CDR3 nucleotides read TGCGCCAGCAGCCCCAGGGGAGCTGAGCAGTACTTC. Its protein product is CASSPRGAEQYF.

V gene TRBV19 combines with J gene TRBJ1-1, with no clear D. CDR3 size: 13 residues. Per germline, CDR1 LNHDA and CDR2 SQIVND (reference sequence). Trimming pared 3 bases from V and 1 base from J, leaving 6 bases between. Here the CDR3 reads CASSILRNTEAFF. DNA of the CDR3: TGTGCCAGTAGTATTCTAAGGAACACTGAAGCTTTCTTT.

This clone has just a few counts. The chain couples TRBV7-8 to TRBJ1-4; D is uncertain. CDR3 length: 15 amino acids. V was trimmed by 4 bases and J by 7 bases, leaving 16 bases between them. Germline CDR1 is SGHVS and CDR2 is FQNEAQ. Here the CDR3 DNA reads TGTGCCAGCAGCTCCCCGGGAGGGTCGGGTGAAAAACTGTTTTTT. Its translation is CASSSPGGSGEKLFF.

The chain uses TRBV5-1 and TRBJ1-1; D ambiguous. CDR1 SGHRS and CDR2 YFSETQ come from the germline V gene. CDR3 length: 15 amino acids. Trimming cost V 3 bases and J 6 bases, with 18 bases left between them. The CDR3 loop reads CASSSIAGGSAEAFF. In DNA, the CDR3 is TGCGCCAGCAGCTCGATTGCGGGCGGTAGTGCTGAAGCTTTCTTT.

This clone was counted between two and nine times. The chain is built from TRBV5-1 and TRBJ1-1, with D uncertain. V lost 0 bases and J lost 4, with 16 bases in between. The CDR3 covers 16 residues. Germline values: CDR1 SGHRS, CDR2 YFSETQ. The CDR3 loop is CASSLAYTLQGTEAFF. The CDR3 DNA is TGCGCCAGCAGCTTGGCCTACACCCTCCAAGGCACTGAAGCTTTCTTT.

The gene calls are TRBV6-1 and TRBJ2-2; D possibly uses TRBD1 or TRBD2 (5 bases each). V lost 8 bases to trimming and J lost 4 bases, with 8 bases between them. The CDR3 is 12 residues long. Germline values: CDR1 MNHNS, CDR2 SASEGT. For the CDR3, the DNA is TGTGCCAGCGGGACCTTCACCGGGGAGCTGTTTTTT. Its protein is CASGTFTGELFF.

The chain recombines TRBV4-3 with TRBJ2-7, with D possibly being TRBD1 (7 bases). This CDR3 has 17 residues. The V gene lost 1 base and the J gene lost 5 bases, with 21 bases spanning the gap. CDR1 and CDR2 (germline): LGHNA, YSLEER. The CDR3 is CASSQVPGFGRGDEQYF. CDR3 DNA sequence: TGCGCCAGCAGCCAAGTCCCGGGCTTCGGCAGGGGGGACGAGCAGTACTTC.

V is TRBV14 and J is TRBJ2-7, with D possibly matching TRBD1 (5 bases). Trimming removed 4 bases from V and 0 bases from J, with 13 bases in between. CDR1 is SGHDN and CDR2 is FVKESK in the germline V gene. The CDR3 loop spans 15 amino acids. CDR3 bases: TGTGCCAGCAGCCCGACAGTCCCATACTCCTACGAGCAGTACTTC. Residues: CASSPTVPYSYEQYF.

This CDR3 reads CASSPCYSGGSYEQYF. The CDR3 DNA sequence: TGTGCCAGCAGCCCTTGCTACAGCGGAGGCTCCTACGAGCAGTACTTC. The gene calls are TRBV21-1 and TRBJ2-7; the table's D call, TRBD2, was not checked against the DNA. TRBV21-1 is given as a pseudogene. This CDR3 is built from 16 residues.

V usage is TRBV7-2 and J usage is TRBJ1-2; 7 positions match TRBD1. Unmatched junction bases numbered 5, after V lost 2 bases and J lost 2 bases. The CDR3 consists of 15 residues. The V gene's germline CDR1 is SGHTA and CDR2 FQGNSA. The CDR3 region is CASSLSLGQNYGYTF. CDR3 sequence (DNA): TGTGCCAGCAGCTTATCCCTGGGACAGAACTATGGCTACACCTTC.

This sequence joins TRBV9 and TRBJ2-3; weak D call: TRBD2 (6 bases). V lost 4 bases and J lost 8, with 17 bases in between. Germline CDR1 and CDR2: SGDLS and YYNGEE. The CDR3 is 14 amino acids. The CDR3 protein is CASSPLLLASTQYF. The CDR3 nucleotides are TGTGCCAGCAGCCCCCTCCTCCTAGCGTCTACGCAGTATTTT.

This chain connects TRBV7-2 to TRBJ2-5, with a weak D call TRBD1 (5 bases). The V end lost 6 bases, the J end lost 3 bases, and 11 bases lay between the germline ends. Germline loops: CDR1 SGHTA, CDR2 FQGNSA. The CDR3 extends over 13 amino acids. The CDR3 sequence: CASRGPGEETQYF. The CDR3 DNA follows: TGTGCCAGCAGGGGGCCAGGTGAAGAGACCCAGTACTTC.

The chain joins TRBV15 to TRBJ1-1, with D possibly TRBD1 on 6 matching bases. This CDR3 comprises 14 residues. The germline CDR1 and CDR2 sequences are LNHNV and YYDKDF (reference sequence). V lost 2 bases and J lost 5, with 12 bases in between. DNA for the CDR3: TGTGCCACCAGCAGACCAGGGGTGGGAACTGAAGCTTTCTTT. This codes for CATSRPGVGTEAFF.

The V and J genes are TRBV5-6 and TRBJ2-7, with 10 positions matching TRBD1. The CDR3 is 15 residues long. V gave up 4 bases and J gave up 0 bases; unmatched junction bases: 4. Germline values: CDR1 SGHDT, CDR2 YYEEEE. CDR3 sequence reads: CASSARDRGSYEQYF. CDR3 DNA: TGTGCCAGCAGCGCCCGGGACAGGGGCTCCTACGAGCAGTACTTC.

The V gene is TRBV18, the J gene TRBJ2-3, with 7 bases identical to TRBD2. Trimming at V came to 7 bases and at J to 4 bases, leaving 2 bases not matched to a gene. Germline CDR1 is KGHSH and CDR2 is LQKENI. The CDR3 length is 12 residues. CDR3 coding DNA: TGTGCCAGCTTTGGACTAGCAGATACGCAGTATTTT. Protein sequence: CASFGLADTQYF.

This clone was detected only once. This chain connects TRBV7-2 to TRBJ2-7, with unresolved D. V was clipped by 2 bases and J by 0 bases, with 5 bases between them. This CDR3 comprises 13 residues. Germline lookup yields CDR1 SGHTA and CDR2 FQGNSA. For the CDR3, the DNA is TGTGCCAGCAGCTTATGGAGCTCCTACGAGCAGTACTTC. Protein: CASSLWSSYEQYF.

J is TRBJ1-6 and V is TRBV5-1; 8 bases match TRBD1. The CDR3 sequence is 15 residues long. The V gene's germline CDR1 is SGHRS and CDR2 YFSETQ. The J segment lost 6 bases and the V segment lost 0 bases, leaving 2 bases of the junction unmatched. The CDR3 coding sequence is TGCGCCAGCAGCTTGGGTACAGGGGGTAATTCACCCCTCCACTTT. Protein: CASSLGTGGNSPLHF.

The sample holds a few counts of this clone. V gene TRBV7-7 combines with J gene TRBJ2-5; D may be TRBD2 (7 bases). With 8 bases removed from V and 4 bases from J, the gap between germline ends came to 11 bases. CDR1 and CDR2 (germline): SSHAT, FNYEAQ (reference sequence). This CDR3 has 12 amino acids. For the CDR3, the DNA is TGTGCCAGCCCGGGGGGCCGAGAGACCCAGTACTTC. Translating gives CASPGGRETQYF.

This clone was seen only a few times. The V call is TRBV5-1, the J call TRBJ2-3; no firm D call. CDR1 SGHRS and CDR2 YFSETQ come from the germline V gene. The CDR3 spans 14 residues. V lost 0 bases and J lost 6, with 11 bases in between. This chain's CDR3 is CASSLDPLMDTQYF. The CDR3 DNA sequence: TGCGCCAGCAGCTTGGACCCCCTCATGGATACGCAGTATTTT.

The table lists this clone with a few counts. This rearrangement joins TRBV28 to TRBJ2-7; 9 bases align to TRBD1. Trimming at V came to 2 bases and at J to 4 bases, leaving 6 bases not matched to a gene. Germline V CDR1 and CDR2: MDHEN, SYDVKM. The CDR3 totals 15 residues. In DNA form, the CDR3 reads TGTGCCAGCAGTTTAGGGGACAGGGAATGGTACGAGCAGTACTTC. This codes for CASSLGDREWYEQYF.

The chain has TRBV2 and TRBJ1-2, with TRBD1 as a possible D gene (5 bases). The CDR3 spans 13 residues. Between the trimmed V and J ends, which lost 9 bases and 5 bases, there was a span of 16 bases. Germline V gene lookup returns CDR1 SNHLY and CDR2 FYNNEI. In nucleotides, the CDR3 is TGTGCCAGTACGCCAGGGAATGGGTATGGCTACACCTTC. Its translation: CASTPGNGYGYTF.

The rearrangement uses TRBV5-1 and TRBJ2-7; 10 positions agree with TRBD1. Trimming removed 4 bases from V and 4 bases from J; junction bases left unmatched: 8. Germline lookup yields CDR1 SGHRS and CDR2 YFSETQ. The CDR3 is 15 residues long. In DNA form, the CDR3 reads TGCGCCAGCAGCCCTGGGACAGGGGAGGGATACGAGCAGTACTTC. This sequence encodes CASSPGTGEGYEQYF.

This chain connects TRBV4-1 to TRBJ1-3; no clear D gene. Trimming stripped 0 bases from V and 11 bases from J, with 14 bases between. This CDR3 is 14 amino acids long. Per germline, CDR1 MGHRA and CDR2 YSYEKL. CDR3 bases: TGCGCCAGCAGCCAAGATCCGGCGGTCCCATCCATATATTTT. Translated, it gives CASSQDPAVPSIYF.

The chain employs TRBV5-4 and TRBJ2-2, with D uncertain. Per germline, CDR1 SGHNT and CDR2 YYREEE (reference sequence). V was pared by 0 bases and J by 4 bases, with 10 bases between. This CDR3 contains 15 residues. The CDR3 DNA follows: TGTGCCAGCAGCTTGGTTGGGGATTTCACCGGGGAGCTGTTTTTT. Its protein product is CASSLVGDFTGELFF.